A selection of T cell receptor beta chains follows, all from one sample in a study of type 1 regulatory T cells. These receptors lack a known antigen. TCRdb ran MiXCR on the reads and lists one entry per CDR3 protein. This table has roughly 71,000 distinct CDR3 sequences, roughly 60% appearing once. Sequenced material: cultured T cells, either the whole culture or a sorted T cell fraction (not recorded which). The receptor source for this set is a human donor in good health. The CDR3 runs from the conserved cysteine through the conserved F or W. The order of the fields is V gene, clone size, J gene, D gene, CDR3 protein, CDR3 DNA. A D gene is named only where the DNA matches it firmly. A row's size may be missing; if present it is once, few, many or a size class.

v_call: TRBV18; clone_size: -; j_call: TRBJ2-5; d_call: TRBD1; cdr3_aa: CASSLRDSEFQETQYF; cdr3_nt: TGTGCCAGCTCGCTCCGGGACAGTGAGTTCCAAGAGACCCAGTACTTC
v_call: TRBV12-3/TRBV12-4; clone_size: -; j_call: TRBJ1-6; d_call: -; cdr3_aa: CASSTGQISSYNSPLHF; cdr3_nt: TGTGCCAGCAGTACCGGACAGATTAGCTCCTATAATTCACCCCTCCACTTT
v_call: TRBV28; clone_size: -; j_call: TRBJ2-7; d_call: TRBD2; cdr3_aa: CASTGTSGRLYEQYF; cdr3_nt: TGTGCCAGCACTGGGACTAGCGGGAGACTCTACGAGCAGTACTTC
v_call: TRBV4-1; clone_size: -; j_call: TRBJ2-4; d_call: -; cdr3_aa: CASSQEANGRVAKNIQYF; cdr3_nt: TGCGCCAGCAGCCAAGAAGCTAACGGGAGAGTAGCCAAAAACATTCAGTACTTC
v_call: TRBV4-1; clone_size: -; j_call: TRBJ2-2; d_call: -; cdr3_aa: CASSQDPGLTGELFF; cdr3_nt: TGCGCCAGCAGCCAAGATCCTGGACTCACCGGGGAGCTGTTTTTT
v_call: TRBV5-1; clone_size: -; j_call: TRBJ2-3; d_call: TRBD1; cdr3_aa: CASSFEYRGTSTDTQYF; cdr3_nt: TGCGCCAGCAGCTTCGAGTACAGGGGAACTAGCACAGATACGCAGTATTTT
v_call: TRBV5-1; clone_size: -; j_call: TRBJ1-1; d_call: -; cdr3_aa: CASSSYPGNTEAFF; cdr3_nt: TGCGCCAGCAGCTCCTACCCAGGGAACACTGAAGCTTTCTTT
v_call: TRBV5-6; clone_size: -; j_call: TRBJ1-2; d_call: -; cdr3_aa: CASSLLLVMVADGYTF; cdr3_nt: TGTGCCAGCAGCTTACTTCTGGTGATGGTTGCCGATGGCTACACCTTC
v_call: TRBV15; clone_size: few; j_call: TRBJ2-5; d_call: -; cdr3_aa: CATSREAKTQYF; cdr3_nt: TGTGCCACCAGCAGAGAGGCGAAGACCCAGTACTTC
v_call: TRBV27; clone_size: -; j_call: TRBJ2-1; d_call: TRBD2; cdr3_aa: CASSSLADNEQFF; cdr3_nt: TGTGCCAGCTCCAGTCTAGCGGACAATGAGCAGTTCTTC
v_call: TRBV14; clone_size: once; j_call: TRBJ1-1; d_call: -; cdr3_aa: CASSRQGFEAFF; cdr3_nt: TGTGCCAGCAGCCGGCAGGGATTTGAAGCTTTCTTT
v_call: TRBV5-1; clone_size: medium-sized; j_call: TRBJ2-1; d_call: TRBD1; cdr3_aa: CASSQGQGYEQFF; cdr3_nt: TGCGCCAGCAGCCAGGGACAGGGCTATGAGCAGTTCTTC
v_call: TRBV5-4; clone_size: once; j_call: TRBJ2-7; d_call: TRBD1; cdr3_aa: CASTTPDRASEQYF; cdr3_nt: TGTGCCAGCACCACTCCGGACAGGGCTTCCGAGCAGTACTTC
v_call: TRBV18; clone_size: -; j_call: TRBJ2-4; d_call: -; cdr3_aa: CASSPVEMDIQYF; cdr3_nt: TGTGCCAGCTCACCGGTGGAAATGGACATTCAGTACTTC
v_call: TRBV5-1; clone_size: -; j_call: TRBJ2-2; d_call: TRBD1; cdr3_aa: CASRTGDTGELFF; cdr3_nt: TGCGCCAGCAGGACAGGGGACACCGGGGAGCTGTTTTTT
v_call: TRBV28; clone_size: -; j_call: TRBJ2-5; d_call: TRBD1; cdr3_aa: CASSSISGTGRGETQYF; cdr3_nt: TGTGCCAGCAGTTCCATTTCCGGGACAGGGAGAGGAGAGACCCAGTACTTC
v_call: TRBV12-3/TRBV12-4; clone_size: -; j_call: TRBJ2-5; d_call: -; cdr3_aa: CASSTGTYQETQYF; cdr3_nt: TGTGCCAGCAGTACGGGGACTTACCAAGAGACCCAGTACTTC
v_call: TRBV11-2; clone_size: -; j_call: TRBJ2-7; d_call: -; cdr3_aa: CASSLKAAPLGEQYF; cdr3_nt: TGTGCCAGCAGCTTAAAGGCCGCCCCCCTAGGCGAGCAGTACTTC
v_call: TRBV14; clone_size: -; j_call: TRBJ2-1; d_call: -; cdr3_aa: CASSRRTGSYNEQFF; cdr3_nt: TGTGCCAGCAGCCGGAGGACGGGCTCCTACAATGAGCAGTTCTTC
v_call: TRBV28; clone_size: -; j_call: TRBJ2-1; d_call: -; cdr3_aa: CASSHLGDSYNEQFF; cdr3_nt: TGTGCCAGCAGTCACCTAGGGGACTCCTACAATGAGCAGTTCTTC
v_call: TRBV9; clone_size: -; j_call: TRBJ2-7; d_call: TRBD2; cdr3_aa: CASSLMGLAGYEQYF; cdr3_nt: TGTGCCAGCAGCCTAATGGGACTAGCGGGATATGAGCAGTACTTC
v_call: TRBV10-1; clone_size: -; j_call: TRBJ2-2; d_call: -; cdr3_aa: CASNPRGPGELFF; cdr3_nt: TGCGCCAGCAACCCCAGGGGACCCGGGGAGCTGTTTTTT
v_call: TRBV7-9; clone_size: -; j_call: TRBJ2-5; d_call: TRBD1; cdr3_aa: CASSDRTGVSETQYF; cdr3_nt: TGTGCCAGCAGCGACCGGACAGGGGTTTCAGAGACCCAGTACTTC
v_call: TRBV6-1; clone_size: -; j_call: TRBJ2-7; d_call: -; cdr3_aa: CANGQHEQYF; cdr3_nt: TGTGCCAACGGACAGCACGAGCAGTACTTC
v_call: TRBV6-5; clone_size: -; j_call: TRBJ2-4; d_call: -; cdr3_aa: CASSGISVGAKNIQYF; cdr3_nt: TGTGCCAGCAGTGGTATTTCGGTGGGAGCCAAAAACATTCAGTACTTC
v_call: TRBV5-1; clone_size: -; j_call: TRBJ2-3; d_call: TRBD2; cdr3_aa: CASSLGLAAEKTQYF; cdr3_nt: TGCGCCAGCAGCTTGGGACTAGCGGCCGAGAAAACGCAGTATTTT
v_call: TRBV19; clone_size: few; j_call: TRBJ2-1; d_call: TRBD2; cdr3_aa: CASSIKASGTYNEQFF; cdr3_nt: TGTGCCAGTAGTATAAAAGCTAGCGGGACCTACAATGAGCAGTTCTTC
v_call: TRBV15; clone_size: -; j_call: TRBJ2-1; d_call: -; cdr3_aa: CATSSPSVEYNEQFF; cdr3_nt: TGTGCCACCAGCAGTCCAAGCGTCGAGTACAATGAGCAGTTCTTC
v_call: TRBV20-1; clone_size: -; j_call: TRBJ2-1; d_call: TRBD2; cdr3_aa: CSASPLAAYNEQFF; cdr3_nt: TGCAGTGCTAGTCCCCTAGCGGCGTACAATGAGCAGTTCTTC
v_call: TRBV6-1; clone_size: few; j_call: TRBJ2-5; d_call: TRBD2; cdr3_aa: CASSRWGGVGLQETQYF; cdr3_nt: TGTGCCAGCAGTCGATGGGGGGGGGTAGGACTCCAAGAGACCCAGTACTTC
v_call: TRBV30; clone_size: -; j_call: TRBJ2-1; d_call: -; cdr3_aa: CAWSGTLREQGEQFF; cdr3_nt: TGTGCCTGGAGTGGGACATTAAGGGAGCAGGGTGAGCAGTTCTTC
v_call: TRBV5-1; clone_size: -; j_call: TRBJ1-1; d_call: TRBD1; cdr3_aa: CASSVGQGNMNTEAFF; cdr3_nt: TGCGCCAGCAGCGTCGGACAGGGGAACATGAACACTGAAGCTTTCTTT
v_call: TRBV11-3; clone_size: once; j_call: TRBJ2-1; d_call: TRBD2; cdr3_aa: CAKTSGRGNEQFF; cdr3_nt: TGTGCCAAGACAAGCGGGAGAGGGAATGAGCAGTTCTTC
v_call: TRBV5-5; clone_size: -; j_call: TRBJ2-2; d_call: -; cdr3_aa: CASRRVADNTGELFF; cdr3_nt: TGTGCCAGCAGGCGGGTAGCGGATAACACCGGGGAGCTGTTTTTT
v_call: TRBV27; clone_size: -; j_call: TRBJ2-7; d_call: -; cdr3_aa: CASSLRGKVYEQYF; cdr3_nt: TGTGCCAGCAGTTTACGGGGGAAGGTCTACGAGCAGTACTTC
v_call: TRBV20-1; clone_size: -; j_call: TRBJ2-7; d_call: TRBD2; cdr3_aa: CSAPRASGASYEQYF; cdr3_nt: TGCAGTGCCCCGAGGGCTAGCGGGGCTTCCTACGAGCAGTACTTC
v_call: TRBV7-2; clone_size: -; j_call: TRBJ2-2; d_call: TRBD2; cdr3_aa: CLSGTNTGELFF; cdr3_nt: TGTTTGAGCGGGACGAACACCGGGGAGCTGTTTTTT
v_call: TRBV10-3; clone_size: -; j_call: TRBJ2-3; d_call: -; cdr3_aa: CATVEASTDTQYF; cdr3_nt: TGTGCCACCGTGGAGGCCTCCACAGATACGCAGTATTTT
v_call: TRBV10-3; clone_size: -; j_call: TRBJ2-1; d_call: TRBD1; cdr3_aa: CAISLGQGFNNEQFF; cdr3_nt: TGTGCCATCAGCTTGGGACAGGGTTTTAACAATGAGCAGTTCTTC
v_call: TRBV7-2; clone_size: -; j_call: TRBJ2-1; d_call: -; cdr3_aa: CASSSGTPYNEQFF; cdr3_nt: TGTGCCAGCAGCTCAGGGACCCCCTACAATGAGCAGTTCTTC
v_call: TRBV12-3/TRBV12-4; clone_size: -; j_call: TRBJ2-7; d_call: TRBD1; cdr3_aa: CASSYATGREQYF; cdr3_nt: TGTGCCAGCAGTTACGCGACAGGGCGCGAGCAGTACTTC
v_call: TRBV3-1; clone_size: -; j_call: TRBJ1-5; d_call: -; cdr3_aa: CASSQDPRGSQPQHF; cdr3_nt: TGTGCCAGCAGCCAAGATCCTAGGGGATCCCAGCCCCAGCATTTT
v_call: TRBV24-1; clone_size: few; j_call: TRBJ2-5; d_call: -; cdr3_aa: CATSDLSTQYF; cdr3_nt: TGTGCCACCAGTGATCTATCTACCCAGTACTTC
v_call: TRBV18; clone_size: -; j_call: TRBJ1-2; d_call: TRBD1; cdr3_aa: CASSPPLTGGAGYTF; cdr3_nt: TGTGCCAGCTCACCACCCCTCACAGGGGGTGCTGGCTACACCTTC
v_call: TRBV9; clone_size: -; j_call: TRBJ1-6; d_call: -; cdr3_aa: CASSVAGYNSPLHF; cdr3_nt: TGTGCCAGCAGCGTCGCAGGGTATAATTCACCCCTCCACTTT
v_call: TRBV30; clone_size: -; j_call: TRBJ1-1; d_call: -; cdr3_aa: CAWGGGREDDEASF; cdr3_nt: TGTGCCTGGGGGGGGGGCAGGGAAGACGATGAAGCTTCCTTT